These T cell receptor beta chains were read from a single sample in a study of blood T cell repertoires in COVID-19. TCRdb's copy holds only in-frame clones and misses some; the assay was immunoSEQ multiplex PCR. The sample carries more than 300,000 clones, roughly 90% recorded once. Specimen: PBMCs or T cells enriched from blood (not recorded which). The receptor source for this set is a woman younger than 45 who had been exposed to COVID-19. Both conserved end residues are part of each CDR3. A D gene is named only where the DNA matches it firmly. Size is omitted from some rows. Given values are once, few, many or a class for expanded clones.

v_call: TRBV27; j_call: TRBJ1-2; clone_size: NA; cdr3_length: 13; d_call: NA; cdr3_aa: CASSLSRNRGYTF; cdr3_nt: TGTGCCAGCAGTTTATCGCGAAACCGTGGCTACACCTTC
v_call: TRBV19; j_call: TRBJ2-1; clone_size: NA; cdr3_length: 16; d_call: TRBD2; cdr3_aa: CASSIDKGRAYNEQFF; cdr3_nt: TGTGCCAGTAGTATAGATAAGGGGAGGGCGTACAATGAGCAGTTCTTC
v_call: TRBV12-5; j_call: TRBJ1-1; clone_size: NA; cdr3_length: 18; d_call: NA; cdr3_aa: CASGLWITGLRTDTEAFF; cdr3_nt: TGTGCTAGTGGTTTGTGGATAACAGGGCTGAGGACGGACACTGAAGCTTTCTTT
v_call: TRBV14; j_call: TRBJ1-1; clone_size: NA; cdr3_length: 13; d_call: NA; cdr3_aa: CASSQDLGVEAFF; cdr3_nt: TGTGCCAGCAGCCAAGACTTGGGCGTTGAAGCTTTCTTT
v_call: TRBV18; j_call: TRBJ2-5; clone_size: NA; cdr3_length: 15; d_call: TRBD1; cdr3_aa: CASSPYTGAQETQYF; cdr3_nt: TGTGCCAGCTCACCATATACAGGGGCCCAAGAGACCCAGTACTTC
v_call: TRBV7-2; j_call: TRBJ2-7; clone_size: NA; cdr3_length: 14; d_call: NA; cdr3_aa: CASSLIGRVVEQYF; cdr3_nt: TGTGCCAGCAGCCTTATAGGCAGGGTGGTCGAGCAGTACTTC
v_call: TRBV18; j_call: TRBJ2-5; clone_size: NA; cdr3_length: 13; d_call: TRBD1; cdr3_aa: CASSPTGAETQYF; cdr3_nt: TGTGCCAGCTCTCCTACAGGGGCAGAGACCCAGTACTTC
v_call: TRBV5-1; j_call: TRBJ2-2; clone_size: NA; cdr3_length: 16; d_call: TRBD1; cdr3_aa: CASSVGTGRTYGELFF; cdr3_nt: TGCGCCAGCAGCGTCGGGACAGGACGAACGTACGGGGAGCTGTTTTTT
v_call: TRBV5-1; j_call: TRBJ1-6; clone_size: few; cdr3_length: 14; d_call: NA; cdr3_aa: CASSQGHQNSPLHF; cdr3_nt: TGCGCCAGCAGCCAGGGACATCAGAATTCACCCCTCCACTTT
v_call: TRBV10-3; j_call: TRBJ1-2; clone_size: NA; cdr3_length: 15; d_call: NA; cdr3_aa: CAISVRADSNYGYTF; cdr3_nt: TGTGCCATCAGTGTCAGGGCAGATTCTAACTATGGCTACACCTTC
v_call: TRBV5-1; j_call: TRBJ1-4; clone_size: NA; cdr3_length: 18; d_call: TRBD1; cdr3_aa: CASKGLGTVYGADEKLFF; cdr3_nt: TGCGCCAGCAAAGGCCTCGGGACAGTTTACGGCGCTGATGAAAAACTGTTTTTT
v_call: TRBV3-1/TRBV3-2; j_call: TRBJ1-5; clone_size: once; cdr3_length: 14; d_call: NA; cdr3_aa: CASSQDVSYQPQHF; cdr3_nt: TGTGCCAGCAGCCAAGATGTGAGTTATCAGCCCCAGCATTTT
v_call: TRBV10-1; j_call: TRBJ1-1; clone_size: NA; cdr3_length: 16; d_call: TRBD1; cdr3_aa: CASSESGTDLNTEAFF; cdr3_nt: TGCGCCAGCAGTGAGTCCGGGACAGACCTGAACACTGAAGCTTTCTTT
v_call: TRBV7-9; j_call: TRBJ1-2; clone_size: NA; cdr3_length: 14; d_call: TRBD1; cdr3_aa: CASSLVTGALRYTF; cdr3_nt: TGTGCCAGCAGCTTAGTAACAGGGGCATTACGCTACACCTTC
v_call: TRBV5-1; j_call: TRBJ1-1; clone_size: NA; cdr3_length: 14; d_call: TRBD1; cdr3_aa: CASSFQGGGTEAFF; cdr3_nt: TGCGCCAGCAGTTTTCAAGGGGGCGGCACTGAAGCTTTCTTT
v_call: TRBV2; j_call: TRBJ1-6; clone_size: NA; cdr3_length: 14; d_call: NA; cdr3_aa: CASARWAYNSPLHF; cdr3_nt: TGTGCCAGCGCCAGGTGGGCCTATAATTCACCCCTCCACTTT
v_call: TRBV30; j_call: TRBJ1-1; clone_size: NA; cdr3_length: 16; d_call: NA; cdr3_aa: CAWSVHRGARVAEAFF; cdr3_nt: TGTGCCTGGAGTGTACATCGGGGGGCGCGGGTAGCTGAAGCTTTCTTT
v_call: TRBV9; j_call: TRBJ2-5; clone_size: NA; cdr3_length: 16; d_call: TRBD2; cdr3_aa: CASSVGGGGRGETQYF; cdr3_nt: TGTGCCAGCAGCGTAGGAGGCGGGGGGCGCGGGGAGACCCAGTACTTC